Detailed here is one T cell receptor (beta chain). Its antigen is unidentified. This record belongs to a study of shared clonotypes between healthy human individuals. In the study overall: Three plates were used per donor for CD4 naive, three for CD4 memory, two for CD8 naive and one for CD8 memory.

Profiled with immunoSEQ multiplex PCR; TCRdb holds only in-frame clones, not every one. This sample has about 2.4 million clones, with roughly 93% found just once. Partitioning of CD4+ cells yielded a CD45RA+ naive subset and a CD45RA-negative memory subset. Broader study findings: Apart from blood, nothing was sampled; tissue repertoires likely differ.

This TCR was recovered from a man aged 18 to 29 in good health. Some clones in this sample may be carry-over from other donors' samples. Sequences were obtained from naive CD4+ T cells from PBMCs. As for subset: CD45RA+ positively selected.

The chain's CDR3 is CASSPAGRVNQPQHF. Here the CDR3 DNA reads TGTGCCAGCAGCCCGGCAGGGAGGGTGAATCAGCCCCAGCATTTT. The V and J genes are TRBV11-2 and TRBJ1-5; tentatively, D is TRBD1 (5 bases). This CDR3 has 15 residues. Per germline, CDR1 SGHAT and CDR2 FQNNGV. Between the trimmed V and J ends, which lost 5 bases and 4 bases, there was a span of 15 bases.